A selection of T cell receptor beta chains follows, all from one sample in a study of T cells in pancreatic ductal adenocarcinoma. The assay was immunoSEQ multiplex PCR, and TCRdb's table has in-frame clones only and misses some. The sample carries around 100,000 clones, 90% to 95% recorded once. The specimen sequenced was PBMCs. These receptors were taken from a human donor with pancreatic ductal adenocarcinoma. Each CDR3 is given with its conserved first and last residue. The D gene is left open where the match is weak. The size entry is marked missing in some rows and otherwise reads once, few, many or a size class.

>-|-|TRBJ2-3|TRBV10-3
CATDRGLGRTDTQYF
TGTGCCACCGACCGCGGACTGGGCCGCACAGATACGCAGTATTTT
>-|-|TRBJ1-5|TRBV9
CASSVGAGGQPQHF
TGTGCCAGCAGCGTAGGGGCTGGGGGGCAGCCCCAGCATTTT
>TRBD2|-|TRBJ2-1|TRBV29-1
CSVILAGSSYNEQFF
TGCAGCGTTATCCTAGCGGGTAGCTCCTACAATGAGCAGTTCTTC
>-|-|TRBJ2-1|TRBV7-8
CASSLAAAYNEQFF
TGTGCCAGCAGCTTAGCGGCAGCCTACAATGAGCAGTTCTTC
>-|-|TRBJ1-1|TRBV7-8
CASSSNTGFEAFF
TGTGCCAGCAGCTCCAATACAGGATTTGAAGCTTTCTTT
>-|-|TRBJ2-3|TRBV6-1
CASSGGTSDTQYF
TGTGCCAGCAGTGGAGGGACATCCGATACGCAGTATTTT
>-|-|TRBJ1-4|TRBV21-1
CASSKVRGREKLFF
TGTGCCAGCAGCAAAGTCAGGGGGCGTGAAAAACTGTTTTTT
>-|few|TRBJ1-5|TRBV28
CASRGPVQPQHF
TGTGCCAGCCGAGGGCCTGTTCAGCCCCAGCATTTT
>-|-|TRBJ2-5|TRBV30
CAWSGQVLGETQYF
TGTGCCTGGAGTGGACAGGTGCTGGGAGAGACCCAGTACTTC
>-|once|TRBJ2-1|TRBV11-2
CASSSDSEQFF
TGTGCCAGCAGCTCAGACAGTGAGCAGTTCTTC
>-|-|TRBJ2-7|TRBV7-2
CASSLVQAGAYEQYF
TGTGCCAGCAGCTTAGTGCAAGCGGGCGCCTACGAGCAGTACTTC
>-|-|TRBJ2-1|TRBV11-2
CASSLDQTWVAREQFF
TGTGCCAGCAGCTTAGATCAGACATGGGTCGCCCGTGAGCAGTTCTTC
>-|-|TRBJ1-1|TRBV13
CASRKGQMNTEAFF
TGTGCCAGCAGGAAGGGGCAGATGAACACTGAAGCTTTCTTT
>-|-|TRBJ2-5|TRBV2
CASGLVETQYF
TGTGCCAGCGGCCTTGTAGAGACCCAGTACTTC
>-|once|TRBJ2-6|TRBV28
CASNEDSGANVLTF
TGTGCCAGCAACGAGGACTCTGGGGCCAACGTCCTGACTTTC
>-|few|TRBJ2-5|TRBV4-3
CASSQGQRGAETQYF
TGCGCCAGCAGCCAAGGTCAGCGAGGCGCAGAGACCCAGTACTTC
>-|once|TRBJ1-4|TRBV5-6
CASSGEKEAANEKLFF
TGTGCCAGCAGCGGGGAAAAGGAGGCGGCTAATGAAAAACTGTTTTTT
>-|-|TRBJ2-1|TRBV7-2
CASSFSRSSYNEQFF
TGTGCCAGCAGCTTTAGTCGGAGCTCCTACAATGAGCAGTTCTTC
>-|-|TRBJ2-2|TRBV19
CASNPQGTGELFF
TGTGCCAGTAACCCACAGGGTACCGGGGAGCTGTTTTTT
>TRBD2|-|TRBJ2-1|TRBV4-2
CASSQVRLAGDNEQFF
TGTGCCAGCAGCCAAGTCCGACTAGCGGGCGACAATGAGCAGTTCTTC
>-|-|TRBJ1-1|TRBV7-2
CASSSRAGNTEAFF
TGTGCCAGCAGCTCCAGGGCCGGGAACACTGAAGCTTTCTTT
>TRBD1|-|TRBJ2-5|TRBV19
CASSPRGQGGNQETQYF
TGTGCCAGTAGTCCCAGGGGACAGGGGGGAAACCAAGAGACCCAGTACTTC
>TRBD1|-|TRBJ1-2|TRBV28
CAASAGTGDGDYGYTF
TGTGCCGCATCTGCCGGGACAGGGGACGGGGACTATGGCTACACCTTC
>TRBD1|-|TRBJ2-2|TRBV5-8
CASSRRWDRGPGTQGGELFF
TGTGCCAGCAGCCGGCGGTGGGACAGGGGTCCCGGGACCCAAGGCGGGGAGCTGTTTTTT
>-|once|TRBJ2-7|TRBV7-9
CASSLSGYSYEQYF
TGTGCCAGCAGCTTATCAGGCTACTCCTACGAGCAGTACTTC
>-|-|TRBJ2-5|TRBV5-4
CASSLGAAGVGETQYF
TGTGCCAGCAGCTTGGGGGCGGCAGGGGTAGGGGAGACCCAGTACTTC
>-|-|TRBJ1-2|TRBV7-9
CASSLSEETDGYTF
TGTGCCAGCAGCTTAAGTGAGGAGACGGATGGCTACACCTTC
>-|once|TRBJ2-1|TRBV30
CAWGRSSGLSSYNEQFF
TGTGCCTGGGGAAGATCGAGCGGTCTCAGCTCCTACAATGAGCAGTTCTTC
>-|-|TRBJ2-7|TRBV13
CASSRREISYEQYF
TGTGCCAGCAGCCGCCGGGAGATCTCCTACGAGCAGTACTTC
>-|-|TRBJ2-7|TRBV5-1
CASSYQGTNEQYF
TGCGCCAGCAGCTACCAGGGTACGAACGAGCAGTACTTC
>TRBD1|-|TRBJ1-4|TRBV28
CASSLGQGVEKLFF
TGTGCCAGCAGTTTAGGACAGGGGGTTGAAAAACTGTTTTTT
>-|-|TRBJ2-5|TRBV11-2
CASSVYSGQETQYF
TGTGCCAGCAGCGTTTATAGCGGCCAGGAGACCCAGTACTTC
>-|-|TRBJ1-1|TRBV19
CASSIDRENTEAFF
TGTGCCAGTAGTATAGATCGGGAGAACACTGAAGCTTTCTTT
>-|once|TRBJ2-5|TRBV6-1
CASSDQGTIQETQYF
TGTGCCAGCAGTGATCAGGGGACTATACAAGAGACCCAGTACTTC
>-|-|TRBJ2-2|TRBV30
CAWSVGYITGELFF
TGTGCCTGGAGTGTGGGCTACATCACCGGGGAGCTGTTTTTT
>-|-|TRBJ1-5|TRBV6-1
CASSAVRVGNQPQHF
TGTGCCAGCAGTGCGGTGAGGGTTGGCAATCAGCCCCAGCATTTT
>-|once|TRBJ2-7|TRBV6-4
CASSQESGSYEQYF
TGTGCCAGCAGCCAAGAATCGGGGTCTTACGAGCAGTACTTC
>TRBD1|-|TRBJ1-4|TRBV19
CASSTGQGLNEKLFF
TGTGCCAGTAGTACCGGACAGGGATTGAATGAAAAACTGTTTTTT
>-|few|TRBJ2-7|TRBV4-2
CASSQDAGMTGYEQYF
TGTGCCAGCAGCCAAGATGCGGGGATGACCGGCTACGAGCAGTACTTC
>-|once|TRBJ2-2|TRBV6-1
CASSEAQVYTGELFF
TGTGCCAGCAGTGAGGCTCAGGTGTACACCGGGGAGCTGTTTTTT
>TRBD1|-|TRBJ2-1|TRBV5-1
CASSTKTGWREQFF
TGCGCCAGCAGCACTAAGACAGGGTGGCGTGAGCAGTTCTTC
>-|few|TRBJ2-7|TRBV7-2
CASSQNLASSYEQYF
TGCGCCAGCAGCCAAAACCTTGCTAGCTCCTACGAGCAGTACTTC
>-|-|TRBJ1-4|TRBV18
CASSPQIQGNEKLFF
TGTGCCAGCTCACCACAGATTCAGGGCAATGAAAAACTGTTTTTT
>-|once|TRBJ2-7|TRBV5-1
CASSTAGQLYEQYF
TGCGCCAGCAGCACCGCGGGACAGCTCTACGAGCAGTACTTC
>-|-|TRBJ1-1|TRBV6-1
CASSRVIPNTEAFF
TGTGCCAGCAGCCGAGTAATCCCGAATACTGAAGCTTTCTTT
>TRBD2|-|TRBJ2-3|TRBV4-1
CASSLTSGANTQYF
TGCGCCAGCAGCCTGACTAGCGGGGCCAATACGCAGTATTTT
>-|-|TRBJ1-5|TRBV30
CAWRNEGRNQPQHF
TGTGCCTGGAGAAATGAGGGGAGGAATCAGCCCCAGCATTTT
>-|-|TRBJ2-7|TRBV29-1
CSVQAGVTYEQYF
TGCAGCGTTCAGGCAGGGGTGACCTACGAGCAGTACTTC
>-|-|TRBJ2-1|TRBV5-1
CASSGSPSSYNEQFF
TGCGCCAGCAGCGGTAGCCCTAGCTCCTACAATGAGCAGTTCTTC
>TRBD1|-|TRBJ2-5|TRBV7-2
CASSVGVGQGQETQYF
TGTGCCAGCAGCGTAGGTGTGGGACAGGGACAAGAGACCCAGTACTTC
>-|-|TRBJ1-6|TRBV6-4
CASSDLGRGSPLHF
TGTGCCAGCAGTGACCTGGGGCGCGGATCACCCCTCCACTTT
>-|-|TRBJ2-3|TRBV28
CASTNTDTQYF
TGTGCCAGCACCAACACAGATACGCAGTATTTT
>-|-|TRBJ2-5|TRBV12-2
CASRLGEETQYF
TGTGCAAGTCGCTTAGGAGAAGAGACCCAGTACTTC
>-|-|TRBJ2-7|TRBV29-1
CSVGGSEQYF
TGCAGCGTTGGAGGGTCCGAGCAGTACTTC
>-|-|TRBJ2-5|TRBV11-2
CASSPIPETQYF
TGTGCCAGCAGCCCAATCCCAGAGACCCAGTACTTC
>-|-|TRBJ2-5|TRBV28
CASSAGGTGETQYF
TGTGCCAGCAGTGCTGGGGGGACCGGGGAGACCCAGTACTTC
>TRBD1|-|TRBJ1-5|TRBV28
CASSTPGQGDNQPQHF
TGTGCCAGCAGTACTCCGGGACAGGGGGACAATCAGCCCCAGCATTTT
>-|-|TRBJ1-4|TRBV7-9
CASSLGFDIRGNEKLFF
TGTGCCAGCAGCTTAGGGTTCGACATTAGAGGGAATGAAAAACTGTTTTTT